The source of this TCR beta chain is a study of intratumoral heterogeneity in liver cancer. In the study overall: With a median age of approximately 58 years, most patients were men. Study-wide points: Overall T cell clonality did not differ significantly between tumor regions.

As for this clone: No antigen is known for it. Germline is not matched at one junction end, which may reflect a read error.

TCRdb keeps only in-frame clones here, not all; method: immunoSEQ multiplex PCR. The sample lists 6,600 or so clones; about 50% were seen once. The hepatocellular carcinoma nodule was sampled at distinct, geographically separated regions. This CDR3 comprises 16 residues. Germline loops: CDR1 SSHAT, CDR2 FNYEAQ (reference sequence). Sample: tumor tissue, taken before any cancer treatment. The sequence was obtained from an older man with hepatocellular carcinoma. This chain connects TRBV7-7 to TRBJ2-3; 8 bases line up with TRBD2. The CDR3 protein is CASSPGSGGSTDTQYF. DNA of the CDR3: TGTGCTAGCAGCCCGGGGAGCGGGGGAAGCACAGATACGCAGTATTTT.